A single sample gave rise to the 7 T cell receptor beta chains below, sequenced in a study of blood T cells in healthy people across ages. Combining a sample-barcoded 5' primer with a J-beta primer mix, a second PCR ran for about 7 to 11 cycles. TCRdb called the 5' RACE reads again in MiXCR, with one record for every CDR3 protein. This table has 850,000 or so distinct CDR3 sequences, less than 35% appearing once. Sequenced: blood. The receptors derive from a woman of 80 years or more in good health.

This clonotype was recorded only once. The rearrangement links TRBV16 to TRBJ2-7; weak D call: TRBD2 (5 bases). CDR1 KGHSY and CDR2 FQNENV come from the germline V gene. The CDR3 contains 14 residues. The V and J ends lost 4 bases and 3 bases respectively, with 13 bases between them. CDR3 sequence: CASSPIAGFYEQYF. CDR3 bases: TGTGCCAGCAGCCCGATTGCGGGCTTCTACGAGCAGTACTTC.

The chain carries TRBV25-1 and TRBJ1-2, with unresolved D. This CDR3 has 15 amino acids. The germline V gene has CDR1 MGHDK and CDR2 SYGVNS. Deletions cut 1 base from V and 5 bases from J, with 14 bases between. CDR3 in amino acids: CASSESLAGQYGYTF. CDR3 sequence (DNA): TGTGCCAGCAGTGAATCATTGGCAGGCCAATATGGCTACACCTTC.

CDR3 in DNA: TGTGCCAGCAGCCGCAGGAGAATAAATGAAAAACTGTTTTTT. Protein product: CASSRRRINEKLFF. J is TRBJ1-4 and V is TRBV12-3 or TRBV12-4; D uncertain. V gave up 6 bases and J gave up 5 bases, with 13 bases separating them. The CDR3 runs 14 residues.

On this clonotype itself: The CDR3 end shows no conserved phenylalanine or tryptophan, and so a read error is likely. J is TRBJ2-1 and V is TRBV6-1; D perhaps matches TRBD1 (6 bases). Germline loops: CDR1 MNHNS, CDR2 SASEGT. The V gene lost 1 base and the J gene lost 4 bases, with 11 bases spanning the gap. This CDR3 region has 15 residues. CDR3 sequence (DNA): TGTGCCAGCAGTGAAGGGCAGGGGAAGTACAATGAGCAGTTCTAC. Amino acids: CASSEGQGKYNEQFY.

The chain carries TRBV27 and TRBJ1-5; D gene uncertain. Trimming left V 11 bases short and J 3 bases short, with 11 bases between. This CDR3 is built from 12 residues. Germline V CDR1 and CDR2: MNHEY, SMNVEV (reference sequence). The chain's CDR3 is CAGRADNQPQHF. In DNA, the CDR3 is TGTGCCGGACGGGCCGACAATCAGCCCCAGCATTTT.

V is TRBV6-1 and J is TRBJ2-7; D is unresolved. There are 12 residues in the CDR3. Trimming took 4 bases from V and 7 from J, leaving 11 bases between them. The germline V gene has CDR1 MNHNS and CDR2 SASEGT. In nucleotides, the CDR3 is TGTGCCAGCAGTGGGGTAGGGATTGAGCAGTACTTC. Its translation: CASSGVGIEQYF.

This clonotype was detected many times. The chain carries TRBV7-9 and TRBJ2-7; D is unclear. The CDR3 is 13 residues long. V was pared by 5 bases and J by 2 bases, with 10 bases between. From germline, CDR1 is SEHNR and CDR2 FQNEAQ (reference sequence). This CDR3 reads CASSPLGPYEQYF. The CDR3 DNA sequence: TGTGCCAGCAGCCCCCTCGGCCCCTACGAGCAGTACTTC.